A single sample is the source of the 32 T cell receptor beta chains below, sequenced in a study of blood T cell repertoires in COVID-19. Profiling relied on immunoSEQ multiplex PCR, and the TCRdb table lists in-frame clones only, not all of them. This table has roughly 230,000 clones, 85% appearing once. Sequencing input: PBMCs or T cells enriched from blood (not recorded which). Receptor source: a woman aged 45-59 years who had been exposed to COVID-19.

The chain combines TRBV2 with TRBJ1-5; 9 bases fit TRBD1. V lost 2 bases, J lost 7 bases, and 9 bases stayed unmatched. The CDR3 is 16 amino acids. The germline gives CDR1 SNHLY, CDR2 FYNNEI. The CDR3 bases are TGTGCCAGCAGTGAAAACAGGGGGCCCTTCGGGCAGCCCCAGCATTTT. It specifies CASSENRGPFGQPQHF.

This chain joins TRBV16 and TRBJ2-5; D possibly corresponds to TRBD1 (5 bases). The germline V and J ends were trimmed by 0 bases and 4 bases, with 12 bases remaining between them. The CDR3 loop spans 15 amino acids. Germline V lookup: CDR1 KGHSY, CDR2 FQNENV. As DNA, the CDR3 is TGTGCCAGCAGCCAATCACCAGGGCTGGGAGAGACCCAGTACTTC. This translates into CASSQSPGLGETQYF. Filled out from reference TRBV16 and TRBJ2-5, the complete variable domain reads GEEVAQTPKHLVRGEGQKAKLYCAPIKGHSYVFWYQQVLKNEFKFLISFQNENVFDETGMPKERFSAKCLPNSPCSLEIQATKLEDSAVYFCASSQSPGLGETQYFGPGTRLLVL.

J is TRBJ2-5 and V is TRBV27, with 11 positions matching TRBD1. J lost 3 bases, V lost 8 bases, and 20 bases had no gene match. The germline V gene has CDR1 MNHEY and CDR2 SMNVEV (reference sequence). The CDR3 covers 19 residues. The DNA for the CDR3 is TGTGCCAGCCGCTACAGGGGAAGGGACAGGGGGTCCGCCAAAGAGACCCAGTACTTC. Its translation is CASRYRGRDRGSAKETQYF.

The chain has TRBV6-6 and TRBJ1-5; 10 bases match TRBD1. The J segment lost 4 bases and the V segment lost 8 bases, leaving 11 bases of the junction unmatched. CDR1 is MNHNY, CDR2 SVGAGI, per germline (reference sequence). CDR3 length equals 16 residues. The CDR3 DNA reads TGTGCCAGCTCCACCGGGACAGGGGCGACTAATCAGCCCCAGCATTTT. The encoded protein is CASSTGTGATNQPQHF.

The V and J genes are TRBV5-1 and TRBJ1-1; 10 nucleotides align to TRBD1. Trimming removed 0 bases from V and 0 bases from J; junction bases left unmatched: 5. The CDR3 loop spans 17 amino acids. From germline, CDR1 is SGHRS and CDR2 YFSETQ. CDR3 nucleotide sequence: TGCGCCAGCAGCTTGGTGACAGGGGGCTATATGAACACTGAAGCTTTCTTT. Translation: CASSLVTGGYMNTEAFF. Supplemented by reference TRBV5-1 and TRBJ1-1, the full variable domain reads KAGVTQTPRYLIKTRGQQVTLSCSPISGHRSVSWYQQTPGQGLQFLFEYFSETQRNKGNFPGRFSGRQFSNSRSEMNVSTLELGDSALYLCASSLVTGGYMNTEAFFGQGTRLTVV.

This clone was observed a few times. Written as DNA, the CDR3 is TGTGCCAGCGGAGATGACACAGATACGCAGTATTTT. Amino acid sequence: CASGDDTDTQYF. The rearrangement joins TRBV12-3 or TRBV12-4 to TRBJ2-3; no clear D. Trimming shortened V by 8 bases and J by 2 bases, and 8 bases separated the two germline ends. There are 12 residues in the CDR3.

The chain joins TRBV28 to TRBJ1-6; D unresolved. The CDR3 loop spans 16 amino acids. The V end lost 5 bases, the J end lost 10 bases, and 21 bases lay between the germline ends. Germline CDR1 is MDHEN and CDR2 is SYDVKM. CDR3 protein: CASSPLRGNSGSPLHF. DNA of the CDR3: TGTGCCAGCAGTCCACTCCGGGGAAATTCGGGATCACCCCTCCACTTT. Full variable domain (outside the CDR3, taken from reference TRBV28 and TRBJ1-6): DVKVTQSSRYLVKRTGEKVFLECVQDMDHENMFWYRQDPGLGLRLIYFSYDVKMKEKGDIPEGYSVSREKKERFSLILESASTNQTSMYLCASSPLRGNSGSPLHFGNGTRLTVT.

The CDR3 coding sequence is TGTGCCAGCAGCCCTTGGAGCAGGGGATCCCACGAGCAGTACTTC. It translates to CASSPWSRGSHEQYF. The rearrangement links TRBV3-1 (or the pseudogene TRBV3-2) to TRBJ2-7; tentatively, D is TRBD1 (6 bases). The CDR3 sequence is 15 residues long. CDR1 is LGHDT, CDR2 YNNKEL, per germline (reference sequence). V lost 4 bases to trimming and J lost 5 bases, with 18 bases between them.

This sequence joins TRBV7-6 and TRBJ2-7; possibly TRBD1 for D (6 bases). V was cut by 1 base and J by 3 bases, with 13 bases left in between. CDR1 and CDR2 (germline): SGHVS, FNYEAQ. The CDR3 is 15 residues long. CDR3 coding DNA: TGTGCCAGCAGCTTAGAAATCAACAGGGTCTACGAGCAGTACTTC. Translating gives CASSLEINRVYEQYF.

V usage is TRBV14 and J usage is TRBJ2-3; 9 bases are shared with TRBD1. The CDR3 totals 14 residues. Germline CDR1 is SGHDN and CDR2 is FVKESK. Trimming at V came to 3 bases and at J to 8 bases, leaving 6 bases not matched to a gene. In DNA form, the CDR3 reads TGTGCCAGCAGCCAGGGACAGGGCTTGAGTACGCAGTATTTT. As protein: CASSQGQGLSTQYF.

The V gene is TRBV5-5, the J gene TRBJ1-6; D remains unclear. CDR3 length equals 14 residues. Germline V gives CDR1 SGHKS, CDR2 YYEKEE (reference sequence). V lost 6 bases and J lost 5, with 12 bases in between. The CDR3: CASNDPGDNSPLHF. For the CDR3, the DNA is TGTGCCAGCAACGATCCCGGGGATAATTCACCCCTCCACTTT.

This sequence joins TRBV3-1 (or the pseudogene TRBV3-2) and TRBJ2-1, with D perhaps TRBD2 (5 bases). Germline CDR1 is LGHDT and CDR2 is YNNKEL (reference sequence). V lost 10 bases and J 3 bases, leaving 16 bases between the germline ends. The CDR3 has 14 amino acids. CDR3 in amino acids: CATSRLARYNEQFF. CDR3 DNA sequence: TGTGCCACCTCCCGTTTAGCGCGCTACAATGAGCAGTTCTTC.

Only a few counts were recorded for this clone. This chain links TRBV5-6 with TRBJ2-5, with D possibly TRBD2 on 7 matching bases. V lost 2 bases, J lost 5 bases, and 16 bases lay in between. CDR1 and CDR2 (germline): SGHDT, YYEEEE. This CDR3 is 15 amino acids long. DNA of the CDR3: TGTGCCAGCAGCTTAGGGGGGGCCTCCCGGGAGACCCAGTACTTC. Translation: CASSLGGASRETQYF.

In its sample, this clone was seen a few times. V usage is TRBV28 and J usage is TRBJ1-1; 10 bases align to TRBD1. This CDR3 contains 15 residues. J lost 1 base, V lost 6 bases, and 5 bases had no gene match. Germline-derived CDR1 and CDR2 are MDHEN and SYDVKM. CDR3 sequence (DNA): TGTGCCAGCAGCTCCAGGACAGGGGGGAACACTGAAGCTTTCTTT. Its protein is CASSSRTGGNTEAFF.

In its sample, this clone was seen once. J is TRBJ2-1 and V is TRBV5-1; D may be TRBD2 (7 bases). The CDR3 is 14 residues long. CDR1 SGHRS and CDR2 YFSETQ come from the germline V gene. With 5 bases removed from V and 7 bases from J, the gap between germline ends came to 16 bases. The CDR3 reads CASSGGAGGNEQFF. The DNA for the CDR3 is TGCGCCAGCAGTGGGGGGGCCGGGGGGAATGAGCAGTTCTTC.

This chain connects TRBV29-1 to TRBJ1-3; the D is unclear. V was trimmed by 3 bases and J by 0 bases, leaving 6 bases between them. CDR1 SQVTM and CDR2 ANQGSEA come from the germline V gene. The length of the CDR3 is 13 residues. This CDR3 is CSVDEGSGNTIYF. The CDR3 DNA sequence: TGCAGCGTTGACGAGGGCTCTGGAAACACCATATATTTT. The full variable domain, its missing parts supplied by reference TRBV29-1 and TRBJ1-3, is SAVISQKPSRDICQRGTSLTIQCQVDSQVTMMFWYRQQPGQSLTLIATANQGSEATYESGFVIDKFPISRPNLTFSTLTVSNMSPEDSSIYLCSVDEGSGNTIYFGEGSWLTVV.

The chain has TRBV4-3 and TRBJ2-1; 7 nucleotides agree with TRBD1. Germline V lookup: CDR1 LGHNA, CDR2 YSLEER. V lost 1 base and J lost 5; bases outside the gene matches: 8. CDR3 length: 16 residues. CDR3 region: CASSQGWAGGNNEQFF. The CDR3 nucleotides are TGCGCCAGCAGCCAAGGATGGGCAGGGGGTAACAATGAGCAGTTCTTC.

The V and J genes are TRBV3-1 (or the pseudogene TRBV3-2) and TRBJ1-1, with 8 positions matching TRBD1. Trimming at V came to 4 bases and at J to 2 bases, leaving 9 bases not matched to a gene. Germline CDR1 LGHDT, CDR2 YNNKEL (reference sequence). The length of the CDR3 is 16 residues. CDR3 in amino acids: CASSLDRGRSNTEAFF. The CDR3 DNA sequence: TGTGCCAGCAGCCTCGACAGGGGCAGGTCCAACACTGAAGCTTTCTTT.

This clone was detected only a few times. The chain is built from TRBV5-4 and TRBJ2-1, with 11 bases matching TRBD2. J was trimmed by 7 bases and V by 1 base; bases with no gene match: 4. The CDR3 runs to 15 residues. Per germline, CDR1 SGHNT and CDR2 YYREEE (reference sequence). The CDR3 spells CASSLRTSGGNEQFF. The CDR3 nucleotides read TGTGCCAGCAGCTTGCGAACTAGCGGGGGTAATGAGCAGTTCTTC.

The rearrangement uses TRBV7-9 and TRBJ1-6, with 8 bases that match TRBD1. The trim removed 6 bases at V and 9 bases at J, leaving 7 bases unmatched. Per germline, CDR1 SEHNR and CDR2 FQNEAQ (reference sequence). The CDR3 spans 14 residues. CDR3 nucleotides: TGTGCCAGCAGTCGAGGGACAGGTCTTTCACCCCTCCACTTT. Translation gives CASSRGTGLSPLHF.

This chain uses TRBV5-4 with TRBJ1-3, with D hard to call. Trimming removed 1 base from V and 2 bases from J, with 16 bases in between. Germline V gene sequence: CDR1 SGHNT, CDR2 YYREEE (reference sequence). This CDR3 has 17 residues. The CDR3 loop is CASSLRRGGSTGNTIYF. The CDR3 DNA reads TGTGCCAGCAGCTTGAGAAGAGGCGGTTCAACTGGAAACACCATATATTTT.

The V call is TRBV12-5, the J call TRBJ2-2, with 8 positions matching TRBD1. The J segment lost 1 base and the V segment lost 4 bases, leaving 2 bases of the junction unmatched. The CDR3 is 15 residues long. CDR1 is LGHNT and CDR2 is FRNRAP in the germline V gene. CDR3 sequence reads: CASGWGTGNTGELFF. The CDR3 nucleotides read TGTGCTAGTGGTTGGGGGACAGGGAACACCGGGGAGCTGTTTTTT.

The V gene is TRBV28, the J gene TRBJ2-2; 8 bases are a match to TRBD1. V trimming: 2 bases; J trimming: 7 bases; junction bases outside the gene matches: 12. Germline values: CDR1 MDHEN, CDR2 SYDVKM. The CDR3 runs to 17 residues. The CDR3 bases are TGTGCCAGCAGTTTAATCCCATGGACAGGGAACGTCGGGGAGCTGTTTTTT. Translation: CASSLIPWTGNVGELFF.

The chain uses TRBV19 and TRBJ1-2, with 7 bases fitting TRBD1. V was pared by 7 bases and J by 5 bases, with 13 bases of the junction left unmatched. This CDR3 spans 15 amino acids. CDR1 LNHDA and CDR2 SQIVND come from the germline V gene (reference sequence). DNA of the CDR3: TGTGCCAGTATCCCACTGACAGGGCGTAAGTATGGCTACACCTTC. Amino acid sequence: CASIPLTGRKYGYTF.

CDR3 amino acids: CASSAEQGARNTGELFF. The DNA for the CDR3 is TGTGCCAGCAGCGCTGAACAGGGGGCGAGGAACACCGGGGAGCTGTTTTTT. The V gene is TRBV21-1, the J gene TRBJ2-2; TRBD1 is taken as the D call from the table, unchecked against the DNA. TRBV21-1 is a pseudogene. The CDR3 consists of 17 residues.

J is TRBJ2-5 and V is TRBV18; 13 nucleotides match TRBD2. Looked up from germline, CDR1 is KGHSH and CDR2 is LQKENI. Unmatched junction bases numbered 5, after V lost 8 bases and J lost 5 bases. This CDR3 is built from 14 residues. In DNA form, the CDR3 reads TGTGCCAGCCAACTAGCGGGGGGGCCGGAGACCCAGTACTTC. It yields the protein CASQLAGGPETQYF.

CDR3 coding DNA: TGCAGCGTTGGTCCAGGGGACACTGAAGCTTTCTTT. Encoded protein: CSVGPGDTEAFF. This chain connects TRBV29-1 to TRBJ1-1, with a tentative D call TRBD1 (6 bases). V was clipped by 4 bases and J by 3 bases, with 9 bases between them. Germline assignment: CDR1 SQVTM and CDR2 ANQGSEA. The CDR3 has 12 residues.

This sequence joins TRBV18 and TRBJ2-3, with D perhaps TRBD2 (7 bases). The CDR3 is 15 amino acids. Germline V gene sequence: CDR1 KGHSH, CDR2 LQKENI. V was clipped by 6 bases and J by 4 bases, with 17 bases between them. This CDR3 is CASSLDPGGPDTQYF. As DNA, the CDR3 is TGTGCCAGCTCCCTCGATCCGGGGGGCCCAGATACGCAGTATTTT.

The CDR3 bases are TGTGCCAGCAGTGCAGGTCCTGGGTTCTCTGGAAACACCATATATTTT. This translates into CASSAGPGFSGNTIYF. The chain has TRBV2 and TRBJ1-3; D is ambiguous. This CDR3 is 16 amino acids long. Germline V gene lookup returns CDR1 SNHLY and CDR2 FYNNEI. Trimming took 4 bases from V and 0 from J, leaving 13 bases between them.

The rearrangement uses TRBV23-1 and TRBJ2-2; TRBD2 agrees at 8 bases. TRBV23-1 is noted as an ORF with a role that remains uncertain. V shed 0 bases, J shed 5 bases, and the junction held 8 bases outside the gene matches. This CDR3 region has 17 residues. The CDR3 is CASSQSFKRGSTGELFF. DNA for the CDR3: TGCGCCAGCAGTCAATCGTTCAAGCGGGGGTCGACCGGGGAGCTGTTTTTT.

This chain links TRBV6-5 with TRBJ1-1, with D possibly TRBD1 on 6 matching bases. The CDR3 consists of 15 residues. V was pared by 0 bases and J by 5 bases, with 13 bases between. Germline V CDR1 and CDR2: MNHEY, SVGAGI. The CDR3: CASSYSRAGETEAFF. The CDR3 DNA is TGTGCCAGCAGTTACTCGAGAGCAGGGGAGACTGAAGCTTTCTTT.

The chain links TRBV11-2 to TRBJ1-1, with D hard to call. Germline CDR1 reads SGHAT; CDR2 reads FQNNGV. The CDR3 spans 13 residues. Between the trimmed V and J ends, which lost 0 bases and 1 base, there was a span of 3 bases. The CDR3: CASSLDGNTEAFF. For the CDR3, the DNA is TGTGCCAGCAGCTTAGACGGGAACACTGAAGCTTTCTTT.